One sample yielded the 29 T cell receptor beta chains listed below, sequenced in a study of T-cell memory formation after mild COVID-19 (dated by TCRdb to the early 2020s). Libraries were made using 5' RACE. Reads for this sample came from an Illumina NovaSeq 6000. TCRdb redid the processing of the public reads, applying fastp at Q25 and MiXCR, and retained in-frame beta chains. CDR3 protein duplicates are merged, each entry listing the most common genes and DNA. The sample data list around 340,000 distinct CDR3 sequences, and approximately 15% of these were observed just once. The ten largest account for roughly 22% of the sample. The specimen was PBMCs or a T cell subset sorted from them (not recorded which). These receptors were taken from a man aged 18-30 years who had mild COVID-19 (a few samples of this study predate the infection). The sample titles of this study are shuffled in the database, so cell type and time point are left out; the donor was told from shared clones.

The table lists this clonotype with many counts. The V and J genes are TRBV11-1 and TRBJ2-5; D uncertain. V lost 4 bases, J lost 1 base, and 10 bases lay in between. This CDR3 has 14 amino acids. CDR1 is SGHAT, CDR2 FQDESV, per germline (reference sequence). CDR3 nucleotide sequence: TGTGCCAGCAGCTCACGGGTTGGCCAAGAGACCCAGTACTTC. It codes for CASSSRVGQETQYF.

This sequence joins TRBV6-2 or TRBV6-3 and TRBJ2-1; TRBD1 aligns across 9 bases. Germline values: CDR1 MNHEY, CDR2 SVGEGT. Trimming cost V 5 bases and J 7 bases; bases outside gene matches: 12. The CDR3 contains 16 residues. In DNA, the CDR3 is TGTGCCAGCAGTGGGGCTCGTGGACAGGGGTCGAATGAGCAGTTCTTC. The encoded protein is CASSGARGQGSNEQFF.

The sample holds a few counts of this clonotype. J is TRBJ2-2 and V is TRBV6-2 or TRBV6-3, with 9 bases aligning to TRBD2. With 6 bases clipped from V and 4 bases from J, the junction kept 9 bases outside the gene matches. This CDR3 region has 16 residues. The germline CDR1 and CDR2 sequences are MNHEY and SVGEGT. The CDR3 bases are TGTGCCAGCAGAACCCAAAGTAGCGGGGGCACCGGGGAGCTGTTTTTT. Amino acid sequence: CASRTQSSGGTGELFF.

The table lists this clonotype with a few counts. J is TRBJ1-2 and V is TRBV18, with D possibly being TRBD1 (6 bases). In germline, CDR1 is KGHSH, CDR2 LQKENI. Trimming took 3 bases from V and 4 from J, leaving 15 bases between them. This CDR3 contains 15 residues. This CDR3 reads CASSPRAGEGYGYTF. In DNA, the CDR3 is TGTGCCAGCTCACCCCGGGCAGGGGAAGGCTATGGCTACACCTTC.

This sequence joins TRBV7-9 and TRBJ2-7; D uncertain. Deletions cut 4 bases from V and 3 bases from J, with 7 bases between. This CDR3 comprises 12 residues. From germline, CDR1 is SEHNR and CDR2 FQNEAQ (reference sequence). CDR3 sequence reads: CASSSFIYEQYF. The CDR3 DNA is TGTGCCAGCAGCTCCTTCATCTACGAGCAGTACTTC.

V usage is TRBV4-3 and J usage is TRBJ2-1; TRBD1 matches at 8 bases. V lost 3 bases to trimming and J lost 6 bases; unmatched junction nucleotides: 10. Germline loops: CDR1 LGHNA, CDR2 YSLEER. The CDR3 is 16 amino acids. The CDR3 reads CASSHLDREKGNEQFF. In nucleotides, the CDR3 is TGCGCCAGCAGCCACCTGGACAGGGAGAAGGGCAATGAGCAGTTCTTC.

This clonotype has a handful of counts. The V call is TRBV5-1, the J call TRBJ1-1, with D perhaps TRBD1 (5 bases). The CDR3 length is 15 residues. Deletions cut 2 bases from V and 0 bases from J, with 11 bases between. Germline V gives CDR1 SGHRS, CDR2 YFSETQ. DNA for the CDR3: TGCGCCAGCAGCTTCCCGGGACGGATGAACACTGAAGCTTTCTTT. Residues: CASSFPGRMNTEAFF.

The gene calls are TRBV4-1 and TRBJ1-5; tentative D call: TRBD1 (6 bases). The germline V gene encodes CDR1 MGHRA and CDR2 YSYEKL. V was cut by 2 bases and J by 6 bases, with 11 bases left in between. There are 14 residues in the CDR3. The CDR3 nucleotides are TGCGCCAGCAGCCAATGGGGGCTCGGTCAGCCCCAGCATTTT. It specifies CASSQWGLGQPQHF.

The chain combines TRBV2 with TRBJ2-2, with a tentative D call TRBD1 (6 bases). The CDR3 runs 14 residues. Trimming stripped 4 bases from V and 7 bases from J, with 13 bases between. Germline CDR1 is SNHLY and CDR2 is FYNNEI. In nucleotides, the CDR3 is TGTGCCAGCAGTGTCCTGGGGGCGGACGGGGAGCTGTTTTTT. Amino acids: CASSVLGADGELFF.

The V gene is TRBV28, the J gene TRBJ2-3; 9 positions match TRBD1. With 2 bases clipped from V and 9 bases from J, the junction kept 6 bases outside the gene matches. The CDR3 contains 14 residues. Per the germline V gene, CDR1 is MDHEN and CDR2 is SYDVKM. The CDR3 DNA is TGTGCCAGCAGTTTAGCCTCAACAGGGGGCACGCAGTATTTT. It codes for CASSLASTGGTQYF.

The V gene is TRBV6-2 or TRBV6-3, the J gene TRBJ2-1; 9 nucleotides match TRBD1. The CDR3 length is 13 residues. V gave up 5 bases and J gave up 8 bases; unmatched junction bases: 4. The germline V gene has CDR1 MNHEY and CDR2 SVGEGT. This chain's CDR3 is CASSDRGVDEQFF. The CDR3 nucleotides are TGTGCCAGCAGTGACAGGGGGGTCGATGAGCAGTTCTTC.

This rearrangement joins TRBV4-1 to TRBJ2-7; D ambiguous. V was pared by 0 bases and J by 5 bases, with 11 bases between. Germline CDR1 MGHRA, CDR2 YSYEKL. CDR3 length: 14 amino acids. CDR3 loop: CASSQDGPGDEQYV. CDR3 bases: TGCGCCAGCAGCCAAGATGGGCCAGGTGACGAGCAGTACGTC.

This clonotype was counted ten times or more. This chain uses TRBV20-1 with TRBJ1-2, with 10 bases that match TRBD1. This CDR3 spans 14 amino acids. V was pared by 4 bases and J by 7 bases, with 9 bases of the junction left unmatched. From germline, CDR1 is DFQATT and CDR2 SNEGSKA (reference sequence). CDR3 residues: CSANRDRGGIGYTF. CDR3 sequence (DNA): TGCAGTGCTAACCGGGACAGGGGAGGTATTGGCTACACCTTC.

The chain is built from TRBV5-5 and TRBJ2-7, with D perhaps TRBD2 (6 bases). Trimming stripped 0 bases from V and 4 bases from J, with 11 bases between. There are 14 residues in the CDR3. Looked up from germline, CDR1 is SGHKS and CDR2 is YYEKEE (reference sequence). The CDR3 region is CASSLDGTSYEQYF. The CDR3 region has the DNA TGTGCCAGCAGCTTGGATGGGACTTCGTACGAGCAGTACTTC.

This clonotype was seen more than once but under ten times. The chain couples TRBV12-3 or TRBV12-4 to TRBJ2-5, with 7 bases fitting TRBD1. The CDR3 length is 15 residues. The J segment lost 4 bases and the V segment lost 7 bases, leaving 12 bases of the junction unmatched. The chain's CDR3 is CASTDYRGSRETQYF. In nucleotides, the CDR3 is TGTGCCAGCACCGACTACAGGGGATCAAGAGAGACCCAGTACTTC.

This clonotype was observed a single time. The chain uses TRBV14 and TRBJ2-1, with 7 bases that match TRBD1. The CDR3 loop spans 14 amino acids. Germline V gene data show CDR1 as SGHDN and CDR2 as FVKESK. J was trimmed by 3 bases and V by 4 bases; bases with no gene match: 3. This CDR3 reads CASSRGQLYNEQFF. CDR3 DNA sequence: TGTGCCAGCAGCCGGGGACAGCTCTACAATGAGCAGTTCTTC.

The chain uses TRBV5-1 and TRBJ1-5; no clear D. Trimming removed 4 bases from V and 9 bases from J, with 17 bases in between. The CDR3 has 14 amino acids. Per the germline V gene, CDR1 is SGHRS and CDR2 is YFSETQ. DNA of the CDR3: TGCGCCAGCAGCCCCGGACGGGTGGTGGGGCCCCAGCATTTT. This encodes CASSPGRVVGPQHF.

The V gene is TRBV7-9, the J gene TRBJ2-1, with D possibly being TRBD2 (7 bases). The CDR3 runs to 15 residues. Between the trimmed V and J ends, which lost 5 bases and 8 bases, there was a span of 19 bases. Looked up from germline, CDR1 is SEHNR and CDR2 is FQNEAQ (reference sequence). The CDR3: CASSPMAGGHYEQFF. CDR3 bases: TGTGCCAGCAGCCCGATGGCCGGGGGGCACTATGAGCAGTTCTTC.

This chain connects TRBV18 to TRBJ1-5, with TRBD1 identical over 8 bases. The trim removed 2 bases at V and 4 bases at J, leaving 7 bases unmatched. CDR3 length: 16 amino acids. Germline CDR1 reads KGHSH; CDR2 reads LQKENI. In nucleotides, the CDR3 is TGTGCCAGCTCACCAAAGGACAGGGATCGTAATCAGCCCCAGCATTTT. Encoded protein: CASSPKDRDRNQPQHF.

This clonotype was seen a few times. CDR3 DNA sequence: TGTGCCAGCAGTCTAGGGACAGGGGGCGGAGAGACCCAGTACTTC. It specifies CASSLGTGGGETQYF. The chain employs TRBV6-6 and TRBJ2-5, with 12 bases fitting TRBD1. CDR3 size: 15 residues. Germline V CDR1 and CDR2: MNHNY, SVGAGI (reference sequence). V was pared by 5 bases and J by 4 bases, with 5 bases of the junction left unmatched.

This clonotype has ten or more counts. The J gene is TRBJ2-3, the V gene TRBV20-1, with a tentative D call TRBD2 (5 bases). The length of the CDR3 is 15 residues. Germline-derived CDR1 and CDR2 are DFQATT and SNEGSKA (reference sequence). Trimming took off 4 bases at V and 4 bases at J, with 18 bases between the two ends. For the CDR3, the DNA is TGCAGTGCTACCCCAGCGGCCTCAGGTGCAGATACGCAGTATTTT. It yields the protein CSATPAASGADTQYF.

The V call is TRBV2, the J call TRBJ2-4, with D uncertain. Between the trimmed V and J ends, which lost 3 bases and 0 bases, there was a span of 9 bases. This CDR3 comprises 15 residues. In germline, CDR1 is SNHLY, CDR2 FYNNEI. CDR3 DNA: TGTGCCAGCAGTGATGCCCCCCTAGCCAAAAACATTCAGTACTTC. Amino acids: CASSDAPLAKNIQYF.

The rearrangement links TRBV7-3 to TRBJ1-1; D possibly corresponds to TRBD1 (6 bases). Looked up from germline, CDR1 is SGHTA and CDR2 is FQGTGA. The CDR3 runs 14 residues. Trimming pared 5 bases from V and 4 bases from J, leaving 14 bases between. CDR3 amino acids: CASSVAGVGTEAFF. DNA of the CDR3: TGTGCCAGCAGCGTCGCAGGGGTTGGCACTGAAGCTTTCTTT.

The chain combines TRBV30 with TRBJ2-7, with 7 bases matching TRBD2. The CDR3 totals 11 residues. The V and J ends lost 5 bases and 5 bases, in that order; junction bases with no gene match: 3. Germline-derived CDR1 and CDR2 are GTSNPN and SVGIG (reference sequence). The CDR3 sequence is CAWGGGHEQYF. The CDR3 DNA reads as TGTGCCTGGGGGGGGGGTCACGAGCAGTACTTC.

The CDR3 loop is CASSPITGGAADTQYF. The CDR3, as DNA: TGTGCCAGCTCACCAATAACTGGGGGGGCCGCAGATACGCAGTATTTT. V is TRBV18 and J is TRBJ2-3; maybe TRBD2 (7 bases). Looked up from germline, CDR1 is KGHSH and CDR2 is LQKENI. The CDR3 runs to 16 residues. Trimming removed 2 bases from V and 4 bases from J, with 16 bases in between.

The rearrangement joins TRBV6-5 to TRBJ2-7; D tentatively reads TRBD1 or TRBD2 (7 bases each). The CDR3 is 14 amino acids. The V and J ends lost 7 bases and 4 bases respectively, with 17 bases between them. Per the germline V gene, CDR1 is MNHEY and CDR2 is SVGAGI. Here the CDR3 DNA reads TGTGCCAGCAAAAGTGACAGGGAGGGTTACGAGCAGTACTTC. This sequence encodes CASKSDREGYEQYF.

The chain joins TRBV5-5 to TRBJ2-3; D call uncertain. Trimming removed 5 bases from V and 0 bases from J, with 10 bases in between. Germline-derived CDR1 and CDR2 are SGHKS and YYEKEE (reference sequence). The CDR3 runs to 14 residues. The CDR3 protein is CASRPDTSTDTQYF. CDR3 nucleotide sequence: TGTGCCAGCAGACCCGACACAAGCACAGATACGCAGTATTTT.

This CDR3 is CASSTGRNQPQHF. The DNA of the CDR3 is TGTGCCAGCTCAACCGGACGGAATCAGCCCCAGCATTTT. The chain couples TRBV18 to TRBJ1-5, with D uncertain. The germline V gene has CDR1 KGHSH and CDR2 LQKENI. V lost 5 bases, J lost 4 bases, and 9 bases lay in between. CDR3 length: 13 amino acids.

This clonotype occurred a few times. V usage is TRBV6-5 and J usage is TRBJ2-1; possible D gene TRBD1, 6 bases. The CDR3 extends over 14 amino acids. CDR1 and CDR2 from the germline V gene are MNHEY and SVGAGI. V gave up 9 bases and J gave up 1 base, with 13 bases separating them. The chain's CDR3 is CASAGALSYNEQFF. CDR3 nucleotide sequence: TGTGCCAGTGCAGGGGCCCTGTCCTACAATGAGCAGTTCTTC.